This T cell receptor (beta chain) was obtained from a study of T cell repertoires in cytomegalovirus infection. Overall study: An indication of both CMV infection and matching HLA type came from public TCR beta signatures. Study results and caveats: CMV carriers having the relevant HLA were flagged by cumulative public TCR beta family frequency.

In this sample, this clonotype turned up a few times. Antigen: not known. TCRdb redid the calling of the reads with MiXCR, one entry per CDR3 protein. The sample includes fewer than 400,000 distinct CDR3 sequences, roughly 18% seen only once; the top ten take approximately 10%. CDR3 size: 15 residues. CDR1 is ENHRY, CDR2 SYGVKD, per germline. The V gene lost 4 bases and the J gene lost 3 bases, with 13 bases spanning the gap. V and J are TRBV10-3 and TRBJ1-3, with D perhaps matching TRBD1 (6 bases). This receptor was obtained from a human donor in good health (CMV status not recorded). Some clones in this sample may be carry-over from other donors' samples. Material for sequencing was PBMCs. This CDR3 reads CAISGEGGFGNTIYF. The DNA of the CDR3 is TGTGCCATCAGTGGTGAAGGGGGATTTGGAAACACCATATATTTT.